This TCR beta chain was observed in a study of blood T cell repertoires in COVID-19. Across the whole study: Material from acute and convalescent COVID-19 was sourced from the United States, Italy and Spain. Sample material is recorded as cDNA or gDNA derived from T cells, B-cell-depleted T cells, or PBMCs.

This CDR3 region has 15 residues. Germline-derived CDR1 and CDR2 are SGHVS and FNYEAQ. The V segment lost 1 base and the J segment 4 bases; nucleotides outside the gene matches: 3. The assay was immunoSEQ multiplex PCR, and TCRdb's table has in-frame clones only and misses some. The repertoire consists of hundreds of thousands of clones, with 80% to 90% occurring once and the leading ten covering 11%. This receptor was taken from a man in his fifties or sixties with COVID-19, enrolled during active disease. V gene TRBV7-6 combines with J gene TRBJ1-1; 10 nucleotides match TRBD1. Specimen: peripheral blood. CDR3 coding DNA: TGTGCCAGCAGCTTAGGACAGGGGGCGGTCACTGAAGCTTTCTTT. This translates into CASSLGQGAVTEAFF.